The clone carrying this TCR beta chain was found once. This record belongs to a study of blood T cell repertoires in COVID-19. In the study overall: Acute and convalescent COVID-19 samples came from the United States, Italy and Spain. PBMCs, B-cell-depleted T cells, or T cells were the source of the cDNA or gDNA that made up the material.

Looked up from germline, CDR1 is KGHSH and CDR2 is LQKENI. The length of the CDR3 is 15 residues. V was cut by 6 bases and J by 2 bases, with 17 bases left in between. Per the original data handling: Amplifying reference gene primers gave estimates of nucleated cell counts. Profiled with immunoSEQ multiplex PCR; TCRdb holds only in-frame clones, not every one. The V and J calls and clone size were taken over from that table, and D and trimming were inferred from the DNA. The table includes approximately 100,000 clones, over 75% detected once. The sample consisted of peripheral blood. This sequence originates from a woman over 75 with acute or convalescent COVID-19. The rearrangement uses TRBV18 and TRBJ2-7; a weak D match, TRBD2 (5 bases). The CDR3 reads CASSPGLNAPYEQYF. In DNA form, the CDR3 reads TGTGCCAGCTCGCCCGGACTCAACGCCCCCTACGAGCAGTACTTC.